What follows are 27 T cell receptor beta chains derived from one specimen sequenced in a study of blood T cell repertoires in COVID-19. Generated by immunoSEQ multiplex PCR, the TCRdb table keeps only in-frame clones and is missing some. The repertoire holds about 140,000 clones, with roughly four fifths as singletons. Sequencing input: PBMCs or T cells enriched from blood (not recorded which). These receptors all stem from a young woman who had been exposed to COVID-19.

V usage is TRBV27 and J usage is TRBJ2-1, with D perhaps TRBD2 (6 bases). V was cut by 6 bases and J by 6 bases, with 12 bases left in between. The germline gives CDR1 MNHEY, CDR2 SMNVEV (reference sequence). This CDR3 spans 13 amino acids. The CDR3 loop reads CASSLSTSNEQFF. CDR3 in DNA: TGTGCCAGCAGCCTCTCGACTAGCAATGAGCAGTTCTTC.

The chain links TRBV10-3 to TRBJ1-4; 8 nucleotides line up with TRBD1. CDR3 length: 15 amino acids. The ends lost 6 bases at V and 3 bases at J; junction bases unmatched: 6. Germline assignment: CDR1 ENHRY and CDR2 SYGVKD. CDR3 sequence: CAISSTGEANEKLFF. In DNA, the CDR3 is TGTGCCATCAGCTCGACAGGGGAAGCTAATGAAAAACTGTTTTTT.

The genes are TRBV2 and TRBJ1-2; D may be TRBD1 (5 bases). Germline V gene data show CDR1 as SNHLY and CDR2 as FYNNEI. The CDR3 has 11 amino acids. V lost 6 bases and J lost 8, with 10 bases in between. The CDR3 loop reads CASSLGVGYTF. The CDR3 nucleotides are TGTGCCAGCAGCCTAGGGGTGGGCTACACCTTC. Based on the CDR3 plus reference TRBV2 and TRBJ1-2, the full variable domain is EPEVTQTPSHQVTQMGQEVILRCVPISNHLYFYWYRQILGQKVEFLVSFYNNEISEKSEIFDDQFSVERPDGSNFTLKIRSTKLEDSAMYFCASSLGVGYTFGSGTRLTVV.

This sequence joins TRBV7-9 and TRBJ2-2; tentatively, D is TRBD2 (6 bases). With 6 bases removed from V and 2 bases from J, the gap between germline ends came to 13 bases. This CDR3 has 15 residues. Per the germline V gene, CDR1 is SEHNR and CDR2 is FQNEAQ (reference sequence). CDR3 residues: CASRNGGTNTGELFF. The CDR3 region has the DNA TGTGCCAGCAGGAACGGAGGGACTAACACCGGGGAGCTGTTTTTT.

The chain combines TRBV7-9 with TRBJ2-7; the match to TRBD1 covers 7 bases. Trimming took 3 bases from V and 4 from J; bases not matched to a gene: 6. This CDR3 is built from 14 residues. Germline V gene sequence: CDR1 SEHNR, CDR2 FQNEAQ (reference sequence). CDR3 amino acids: CASSFGQGVYEQYF. The CDR3 region has the DNA TGTGCCAGCAGCTTTGGCCAGGGGGTATACGAGCAGTACTTC.

The J gene is TRBJ2-2, the V gene TRBV7-9, with TRBD1 matching 8 bases. Per germline, CDR1 SEHNR and CDR2 FQNEAQ (reference sequence). V lost 5 bases to trimming and J lost 6 bases; unmatched junction nucleotides: 5. The CDR3 consists of 14 residues. The CDR3 here is CASSVQGAAGELFF. The CDR3 DNA sequence: TGTGCCAGCAGCGTCCAGGGGGCTGCCGGGGAGCTGTTTTTT.

This chain joins TRBV6-5 and TRBJ2-7; a weak D match, TRBD2 (6 bases). Germline assignment: CDR1 MNHEY and CDR2 SVGAGI. V was cut by 5 bases and J by 3 bases, with 11 bases left in between. The CDR3 contains 13 residues. CDR3 sequence: CASSTGGYYEQYF. CDR3 sequence (DNA): TGTGCCAGCAGTACTGGGGGGTACTACGAGCAGTACTTC.

This sequence joins TRBV25-1 and TRBJ2-7; TRBD2 agrees at 11 bases. The germline CDR1 and CDR2 sequences are MGHDK and SYGVNS. With 4 bases clipped from V and 2 bases from J, the junction kept 10 bases outside the gene matches. The CDR3 loop spans 17 amino acids. Here the CDR3 reads CASSALSSTSGTYEQYF. The CDR3 DNA follows: TGTGCCAGCAGTGCCCTGAGCTCGACTAGCGGGACCTACGAGCAGTACTTC.

The chain uses TRBV27 and TRBJ2-7, with TRBD1 identical over 9 bases. Germline V lookup: CDR1 MNHEY, CDR2 SMNVEV (reference sequence). The CDR3 extends over 15 amino acids. Trimming removed 3 bases from V and 5 bases from J; junction bases left unmatched: 8. The CDR3 DNA sequence: TGTGCCAGCAGTTTCCACCGACAGGGGGGCAACGAGCAGTACTTC. Residues: CASSFHRQGGNEQYF.

This chain uses TRBV11-3 with TRBJ1-2; D not resolved. This CDR3 spans 14 amino acids. V lost 5 bases and J 4 bases, leaving 14 bases between the germline ends. Germline V gene sequence: CDR1 SGHNT, CDR2 YENEEA. The CDR3 DNA follows: TGTGCCAGCAGCCCGTATCCGGGGTCCTATGGCTACACCTTC. This sequence encodes CASSPYPGSYGYTF.

This sequence joins TRBV27 and TRBJ2-1, with 11 bases lining up with TRBD2. The CDR3 consists of 14 residues. CDR1 MNHEY and CDR2 SMNVEV come from the germline V gene (reference sequence). V dropped 5 bases and J dropped 8; count of bases not matched to a gene: 5. The CDR3 reads CASSPSGRIDEQFF. The DNA of the CDR3 is TGTGCCAGCAGTCCTAGCGGGAGGATTGATGAGCAGTTCTTC.

Here the CDR3 reads CASIGRQGGTEAFF. CDR3 bases: TGTGCCAGCATAGGCCGGCAGGGTGGCACTGAAGCTTTCTTT. The chain has TRBV27 and TRBJ1-1, with D possibly matching TRBD1 (5 bases). In germline, CDR1 is MNHEY, CDR2 SMNVEV (reference sequence). This CDR3 is built from 14 residues. V lost 7 bases to trimming and J lost 4 bases, with 16 bases between them.

This chain connects TRBV24-1 to TRBJ1-2; TRBD1 matches 7 bases. This CDR3 is built from 14 residues. V lost 3 bases, J lost 3 bases, and 3 bases stayed unmatched. Germline values: CDR1 KGHDR, CDR2 SFDVKD. Here the CDR3 DNA reads TGTGCCACCAGTGATCCCGACAGGGACTATGGCTACACCTTC. This encodes CATSDPDRDYGYTF.

V gene TRBV6-1 combines with J gene TRBJ2-3; TRBD2 might be the D (6 bases). The germline V and J ends were trimmed by 2 bases and 4 bases, with 10 bases remaining between them. The CDR3 covers 14 residues. Germline V gene sequence: CDR1 MNHNS, CDR2 SASEGT. CDR3 loop: CASSERLASDTQYF. CDR3 DNA sequence: TGTGCCAGCAGTGAAAGGCTAGCGTCAGATACGCAGTATTTT.

The chain uses TRBV7-9 and TRBJ2-1; D remains unclear. The CDR3 extends over 12 amino acids. The germline gives CDR1 SEHNR, CDR2 FQNEAQ (reference sequence). The V and J ends lost 0 bases and 9 bases respectively, with 6 bases between them. The CDR3 spells CASSLASGEQFF. Written as DNA, the CDR3 is TGTGCCAGCAGCTTAGCATCCGGTGAGCAGTTCTTC.

This sequence joins TRBV7-3 and TRBJ2-3, with TRBD1 identical over 10 bases. Germline CDR1 SGHTA, CDR2 FQGTGA. The ends lost 5 bases at V and 1 base at J; junction bases unmatched: 0. The CDR3 loop spans 14 amino acids. The CDR3: CASSGTGGTDTQYF. CDR3 DNA: TGTGCCAGCAGCGGGACAGGGGGCACAGATACGCAGTATTTT.

The rearrangement uses TRBV15 and TRBJ2-7; TRBD2 matches at 10 bases. The V and J ends lost 0 bases and 6 bases, in that order; junction bases with no gene match: 5. This CDR3 is 15 amino acids long. The V gene's germline CDR1 is LNHNV and CDR2 YYDKDF (reference sequence). The CDR3 sequence: CATSRDPSGSSEQYF. CDR3 sequence (DNA): TGTGCCACCAGCAGAGATCCTAGCGGGAGTAGCGAGCAGTACTTC.

The rearrangement joins TRBV11-2 to TRBJ2-5, with a possible D match to TRBD2 (5 bases). Germline CDR1 reads SGHAT; CDR2 reads FQNNGV. Trimming pared 5 bases from V and 5 bases from J, leaving 18 bases between. The CDR3 is made up of 15 amino acids. The CDR3 spells CASSPTRLPRETQYF. The CDR3 DNA is TGTGCCAGCAGCCCTACTAGACTCCCGCGGGAGACCCAGTACTTC.

The rearrangement uses TRBV19 and TRBJ1-5; 7 nucleotides match TRBD1. The germline V gene encodes CDR1 LNHDA and CDR2 SQIVND (reference sequence). There are 15 residues in the CDR3. V lost 6 bases, J lost 9 bases, and 14 bases stayed unmatched. The CDR3 sequence: CASRSDRAAGWPQHF. The CDR3 coding sequence is TGTGCCAGTAGATCCGACAGGGCCGCCGGGTGGCCCCAGCATTTT.

The chain uses TRBV20-1 and TRBJ1-1; D is unresolved. This CDR3 is 11 amino acids long. Trimming left V 6 bases short and J 2 bases short, with 7 bases between. Germline values: CDR1 DFQATT, CDR2 SNEGSKA (reference sequence). The CDR3 reads CSARQNTEAFF. DNA for the CDR3: TGCAGTGCCAGGCAAAACACTGAAGCTTTCTTT.

This chain joins TRBV4-1 and TRBJ1-1; the D is unclear. In germline, CDR1 is MGHRA, CDR2 YSYEKL. V lost 6 bases and J 1 base, leaving 12 bases between the germline ends. This CDR3 comprises 14 residues. CDR3 protein: CASRPMGGNTEAFF. DNA for the CDR3: TGCGCCAGCAGGCCTATGGGAGGGAACACTGAAGCTTTCTTT.

The chain combines TRBV7-2 with TRBJ2-7; 8 nucleotides align to TRBD2. The CDR3 extends over 16 amino acids. Germline assignment: CDR1 SGHTA and CDR2 FQGNSA. J gave up 6 bases and V 5 bases, and 15 bases lay outside the gene matches. The chain's CDR3 is CASSTTSGGGLREQYF. CDR3 sequence (DNA): TGTGCCAGCAGCACCACTAGCGGAGGGGGTCTACGCGAGCAGTACTTC.

This clone was detected only once. The genes are TRBV24-1 and TRBJ2-7, with D possibly being TRBD2 (5 bases). The V gene's germline CDR1 is KGHDR and CDR2 SFDVKD. CDR3 length: 13 amino acids. Trimming pared 10 bases from V and 0 bases from J, leaving 12 bases between. The CDR3 loop is CATETAASYEQYF. DNA of the CDR3: TGTGCCACTGAAACAGCGGCCTCCTACGAGCAGTACTTC.

This chain links TRBV4-2 with TRBJ1-6, with 8 positions matching TRBD1. Germline V gene lookup returns CDR1 LGHNA and CDR2 YNFKEQ. After removal of 3 bases from V and 0 bases from J, the junction contained 13 bases not matched to a gene. The length of the CDR3 is 20 residues. CDR3 amino acids: CASSHLRTGTLSSYNSPLHF. For the CDR3, the DNA is TGTGCCAGCAGCCACCTCCGGACAGGGACCCTCTCCTCCTATAATTCACCCCTCCACTTT.

V and J are TRBV28 and TRBJ1-1, with 10 bases identical to TRBD1. This CDR3 has 13 amino acids. CDR1 is MDHEN and CDR2 is SYDVKM in the germline V gene. V was clipped by 2 bases and J by 8 bases; unmatched bases: 2. The CDR3 DNA reads as TGTGCCAGCAGTTTACAGGACAGGGGGGAAGCTTTCTTT. The encoded protein is CASSLQDRGEAFF.

The CDR3 DNA follows: TGTGCCAGCAGTCCTCCCTTCACCGGGGAGCTGTTTTTT. Its protein is CASSPPFTGELFF. The gene calls are TRBV12-3 or TRBV12-4 and TRBJ2-2; D call uncertain. Trimming removed 5 bases at V and 4 bases at J, with 8 bases between. CDR3 length equals 13 residues.

The rearrangement joins TRBV5-8 to TRBJ1-4, with 8 nucleotides matching TRBD1. Germline loops: CDR1 SGHTS, CDR2 YDEGEE. V gave up 4 bases and J gave up 7 bases; unmatched junction bases: 3. The CDR3 loop spans 13 amino acids. The DNA of the CDR3 is TGTGCCAGCAGCAGAGACAGGGGTGAAAAACTGTTTTTT. It specifies CASSRDRGEKLFF.